Below, 27 T cell receptor beta chains from the same sample are listed, as sequenced in a study of blood T cell repertoires in COVID-19. Repertoires were generated with immunoSEQ multiplex PCR, while TCRdb's copy carries only in-frame clones and drops some. The sample records tens of thousands of clones, around 90% being singletons. Sample: peripheral blood. All receptors derive from a human donor with active COVID-19. The donor label of this sample is uncertain.

This clone came up once. The chain combines TRBV9 with TRBJ1-3; D is unresolved. The CDR3 extends over 15 amino acids. Germline assignment: CDR1 SGDLS and CDR2 YYNGEE. Trimming stripped 0 bases from V and 4 bases from J, with 11 bases between. CDR3 coding DNA: TGTGCCAGCAGCGTAGCTCCTGGGAGAGGAAACACCATATATTTT. It yields the protein CASSVAPGRGNTIYF.

The chain couples TRBV7-3 to TRBJ2-5, with 9 positions matching TRBD1. The germline V gene encodes CDR1 SGHTA and CDR2 FQGTGA. This CDR3 is built from 16 residues. With V trimmed by 3 bases and J by 4 bases, 9 bases remained unmatched. The CDR3 nucleotides read TGTGCCAGCAGCTTGGGGGGACAGGGACGCCGAGAGACCCAGTACTTC. Protein product: CASSLGGQGRRETQYF.

J is TRBJ1-3 and V is TRBV3-1 (or the pseudogene TRBV3-2), with TRBD1 as a possible D gene (5 bases). From germline, CDR1 is LGHDT and CDR2 YNNKEL (reference sequence). The CDR3 is 16 residues long. Trimming cost V 1 base and J 4 bases, with 14 bases left between them. DNA for the CDR3: TGTGCCAGCAGCCAAGCAGGGAGGCTGGGAGGAAACACCATATATTTT. Translation: CASSQAGRLGGNTIYF.

The V call is TRBV30, the J call TRBJ2-2; 8 nucleotides match TRBD2. The CDR3 is 18 residues long. Germline V gene data show CDR1 as GTSNPN and CDR2 as SVGIG (reference sequence). Trimming took 4 bases from V and 9 from J; bases not matched to a gene: 22. CDR3: CAWKTLLTSGLTDRELFF. CDR3 in DNA: TGTGCCTGGAAAACTCTCCTCACTAGCGGTCTCACCGACCGGGAGCTGTTTTTT.

This clone has just one count. CDR3 in DNA: TGCGCCAGCAGCTTCGAATGGAGCTCCTACAATGAGCAGTTCTTC. Encoded protein: CASSFEWSSYNEQFF. V gene TRBV5-1 combines with J gene TRBJ2-1, with D unclear. Trimming removed 2 bases at V and 0 bases at J, with 9 bases between. Per the germline V gene, CDR1 is SGHRS and CDR2 is YFSETQ. The CDR3 is 15 amino acids.

The chain employs TRBV5-1 and TRBJ2-1, with 7 bases fitting TRBD2. Per the germline V gene, CDR1 is SGHRS and CDR2 is YFSETQ. With 3 bases clipped from V and 0 bases from J, the junction kept 6 bases outside the gene matches. This CDR3 is built from 16 residues. CDR3 DNA sequence: TGCGCCAGCAGCTCTGGGGGGGGAAACTCCTACAATGAGCAGTTCTTC. Its protein product is CASSSGGGNSYNEQFF.

V is TRBV28 and J is TRBJ1-5; TRBD1 matches at 7 bases. Germline V gene data show CDR1 as MDHEN and CDR2 as SYDVKM. The CDR3 length is 14 residues. J lost 7 bases, V lost 5 bases, and 8 bases had no gene match. CDR3 in amino acids: CASSPRQGGQPQHF. CDR3 nucleotides: TGTGCCAGCAGTCCCCGACAGGGAGGCCAGCCCCAGCATTTT.

The chain recombines TRBV3-1 (or the pseudogene TRBV3-2) with TRBJ2-3; the match to TRBD2 covers 10 bases. From germline, CDR1 is LGHDT and CDR2 YNNKEL (reference sequence). This CDR3 contains 14 residues. The V and J ends lost 1 base and 5 bases, in that order; junction bases with no gene match: 0. The CDR3 loop reads CASSQGLAGDTQYF. The DNA for the CDR3 is TGTGCCAGCAGCCAAGGACTAGCGGGAGATACGCAGTATTTT.

The chain combines TRBV5-1 with TRBJ2-3; 8 positions match TRBD2. Trimming cost V 3 bases and J 5 bases; bases outside gene matches: 8. The V gene's germline CDR1 is SGHRS and CDR2 YFSETQ. This CDR3 contains 15 residues. For the CDR3, the DNA is TGCGCCAGCAGCTCGGAGCGGGAGAAGGAAGATACGCAGTATTTT. This encodes CASSSEREKEDTQYF.

This clone has just a few counts. The chain couples TRBV27 to TRBJ1-5, with D possibly being TRBD1 (6 bases). Germline assignment: CDR1 MNHEY and CDR2 SMNVEV (reference sequence). Trimming cost V 5 bases and J 0 bases, with 11 bases left between them. There are 15 residues in the CDR3. In nucleotides, the CDR3 is TGTGCCAGCAGTCTAGGGGGATATAGCAATCAGCCCCAGCATTTT. As protein: CASSLGGYSNQPQHF.

The chain couples TRBV15 to TRBJ1-3; D remains ambiguous. Per germline, CDR1 LNHNV and CDR2 YYDKDF (reference sequence). The CDR3 covers 16 residues. V gave up 0 bases and J gave up 2 bases, with 11 bases separating them. The CDR3 bases are TGTGCCACCAGCAGAGATTGGCAAGAAGCTGGAAACACCATATATTTT. Its translation is CATSRDWQEAGNTIYF.

In regard to this clone: At one boundary the junction diverges from the germline segment, which might be a read error. This chain connects TRBV10-2 to TRBJ2-7; 11 bases are a match to TRBD2. Germline V gene sequence: CDR1 WSHSY, CDR2 SAAADI. The CDR3 spans 11 residues. This CDR3 is CASSDRTSGFF. The CDR3 DNA reads as TGCGCCAGCAGTGATCGGACTAGCGGGTTTTTC.

The gene calls are TRBV7-6 and TRBJ1-1; TRBD1 is a possible D gene (5 bases). Germline V gene sequence: CDR1 SGHVS, CDR2 FNYEAQ. CDR3 length: 15 amino acids. V lost 1 base, J lost 1 base, and 10 bases lay in between. The CDR3 region has the DNA TGTGCCAGCAGCTTAGGCCCAGGGTCGAACACTGAAGCTTTCTTT. Translated, it gives CASSLGPGSNTEAFF.

The gene calls are TRBV19 and TRBJ2-2, with TRBD1 matching 7 bases. The junction had 5 bases not matched to a gene; V was cut back by 7 bases and J by 0 bases. CDR3 length: 15 residues. Germline V gene lookup returns CDR1 LNHDA and CDR2 SQIVND (reference sequence). The CDR3 loop is CASNLGTANTGELFF. The CDR3 region has the DNA TGTGCCAGTAACCTCGGGACAGCGAACACCGGGGAGCTGTTTTTT.

The chain combines TRBV27 with TRBJ1-6; 8 nucleotides match TRBD1. This CDR3 is 19 amino acids long. After removal of 3 bases from V and 0 bases from J, the junction contained 10 bases not matched to a gene. Looked up from germline, CDR1 is MNHEY and CDR2 is SMNVEV (reference sequence). CDR3 protein: CASSFVSRQGSSYNSPLHF. CDR3 sequence (DNA): TGTGCCAGCAGTTTTGTGTCGAGACAGGGGAGCTCCTATAATTCACCCCTCCACTTT.

The CDR3 DNA reads TGCGCCAGCAGCTTGGGTAGCGGGAGGGCGGATGAGCAGTTCTTC. It translates to CASSLGSGRADEQFF. V usage is TRBV5-1 and J usage is TRBJ2-1; 11 nucleotides match TRBD2. The V and J ends lost 0 bases and 8 bases, in that order; junction bases with no gene match: 4. Per the germline V gene, CDR1 is SGHRS and CDR2 is YFSETQ. The CDR3 has 15 residues.

V and J are TRBV4-2 and TRBJ1-4; 9 bases map to TRBD1. Germline CDR1 is LGHNA and CDR2 is YNFKEQ. V dropped 4 bases and J dropped 5; count of bases not matched to a gene: 2. This CDR3 is 14 amino acids long. The CDR3 spells CASSRQGGNEKLFF. In DNA, the CDR3 is TGTGCCAGCAGCCGACAGGGGGGAAATGAAAAACTGTTTTTT.

The gene calls are TRBV5-4 and TRBJ2-7; no definite D call. Germline V gene data show CDR1 as SGHNT and CDR2 as YYREEE (reference sequence). V was trimmed by 4 bases and J by 7 bases, leaving 15 bases between them. This CDR3 is 13 amino acids long. CDR3 amino acids: CASSAPNSEEQYV. In nucleotides, the CDR3 is TGTGCCAGCAGCGCGCCTAATTCCGAGGAGCAGTACGTC.

This clone was observed once. The J gene is TRBJ2-7, the V gene TRBV28; D may be TRBD2 (6 bases). V lost 6 bases to trimming and J lost 2 bases, with 11 bases between them. The CDR3 is 13 residues long. Germline CDR1 reads MDHEN; CDR2 reads SYDVKM. CDR3: CASRLATTYEQYF. The CDR3 DNA is TGTGCCAGCAGGCTAGCGACCACCTACGAGCAGTACTTC.

The rearrangement joins TRBV27 to TRBJ2-7; weak D call: TRBD2 (6 bases). The CDR3 extends over 14 amino acids. Germline CDR1 MNHEY, CDR2 SMNVEV (reference sequence). The V end lost 2 bases, the J end lost 2 bases, and 10 bases lay between the germline ends. The CDR3 DNA follows: TGTGCCAGCAGTTTAGGAGGGGAACCCTACGAGCAGTACTTC. Encoded protein: CASSLGGEPYEQYF.

The rearrangement links TRBV5-4 to TRBJ1-2; D perhaps matches TRBD1 (5 bases). V was cut by 0 bases and J by 8 bases, with 14 bases left in between. Per germline, CDR1 SGHNT and CDR2 YYREEE (reference sequence). This CDR3 contains 14 residues. CDR3 sequence reads: CASSLDGGAGGYTF. CDR3 DNA sequence: TGTGCCAGCAGCTTGGATGGAGGGGCTGGGGGCTACACCTTC.

This chain joins TRBV27 and TRBJ2-3; D not certain. This CDR3 comprises 12 residues. Germline V gene data show CDR1 as MNHEY and CDR2 as SMNVEV (reference sequence). V was trimmed by 4 bases and J by 1 base, leaving 3 bases between them. The CDR3 spells CASSSGTDTQYF. The CDR3 bases are TGTGCCAGCAGTTCCGGCACAGATACGCAGTATTTT.

V and J are TRBV2 and TRBJ1-6, with TRBD1 matching 7 bases. CDR3 length: 14 amino acids. Per the germline V gene, CDR1 is SNHLY and CDR2 is FYNNEI. V lost 5 bases and J lost 7; bases outside the gene matches: 5. CDR3 nucleotide sequence: TGTGCCAGCAGTAAAGACAGGGTGAATTCACCCCTCCACTTT. This codes for CASSKDRVNSPLHF.

The CDR3: CAWEDGASPSSGANVLTF. The CDR3 DNA reads TGTGCCTGGGAGGATGGGGCCAGTCCCAGCTCTGGGGCCAACGTCCTGACTTTC. The V gene is TRBV30, the J gene TRBJ2-6; D might be TRBD1 (5 bases). The length of the CDR3 is 18 residues. The V gene lost 5 bases and the J gene lost 0 bases, with 20 bases spanning the gap. Germline V CDR1 and CDR2: GTSNPN, SVGIG (reference sequence).

This chain links TRBV20-1 with TRBJ1-5; TRBD1 matches 8 bases. Germline assignment: CDR1 DFQATT and CDR2 SNEGSKA (reference sequence). This CDR3 has 14 residues. Trimming cost V 3 bases and J 2 bases; bases outside gene matches: 3. CDR3 sequence reads: CSASGQGGNQPQHF. CDR3 bases: TGCAGTGCTAGTGGACAGGGAGGCAATCAGCCCCAGCATTTT.

This chain links TRBV7-8 with TRBJ2-3; 11 bases are a match to TRBD2. V was pared by 5 bases and J by 5 bases, with 12 bases of the junction left unmatched. This CDR3 has 17 amino acids. In germline, CDR1 is SGHVS, CDR2 FQNEAQ. The CDR3 DNA follows: TGTGCCAGCAGCCAGGAACTAGCGGGAGCCGTTGGAGATACGCAGTATTTT. Amino acids: CASSQELAGAVGDTQYF. Together with reference TRBV7-8 and TRBJ2-3, the CDR3 gives the full variable domain: GAGVSQSPRYKVAKRGQDVALRCDPISGHVSLFWYQQALGQGPEFLTYFQNEAQLDKSGLPSDRFFAERPEGSVSTLKIQRTQQEDSAVYLCASSQELAGAVGDTQYFGPGTRLTVL.

The chain has TRBV15 and TRBJ2-2; 7 nucleotides align to TRBD1. Germline trimming cut 3 bases from V and 3 bases from J; bases unmatched to any gene: 4. Germline assignment: CDR1 LNHNV and CDR2 YYDKDF (reference sequence). CDR3 length equals 15 residues. DNA of the CDR3: TGTGCCACCAGCAGCCTGGGACAGCACACCGGGGAGCTGTTTTTT. Translated: CATSSLGQHTGELFF.